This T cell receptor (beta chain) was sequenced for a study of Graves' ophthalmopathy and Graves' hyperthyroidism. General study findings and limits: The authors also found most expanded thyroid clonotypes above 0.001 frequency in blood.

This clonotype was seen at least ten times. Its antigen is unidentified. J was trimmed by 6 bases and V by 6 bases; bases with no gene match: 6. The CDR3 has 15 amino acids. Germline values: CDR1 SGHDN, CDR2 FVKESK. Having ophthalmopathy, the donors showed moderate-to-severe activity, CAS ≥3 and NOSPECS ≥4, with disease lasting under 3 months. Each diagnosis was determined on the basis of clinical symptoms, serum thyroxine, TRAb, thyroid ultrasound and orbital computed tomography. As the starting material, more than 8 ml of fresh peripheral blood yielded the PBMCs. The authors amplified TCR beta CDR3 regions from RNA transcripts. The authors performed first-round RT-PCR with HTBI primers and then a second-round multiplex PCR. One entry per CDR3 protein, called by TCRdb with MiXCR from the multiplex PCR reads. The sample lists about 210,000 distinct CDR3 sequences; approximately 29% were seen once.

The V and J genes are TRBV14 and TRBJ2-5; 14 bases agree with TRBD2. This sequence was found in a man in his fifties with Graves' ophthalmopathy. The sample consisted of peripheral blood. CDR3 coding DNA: TGTGCCAGCAGTTGGACTAGCGGGAGGTCCCAGACCCAGTACTTC. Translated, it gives CASSWTSGRSQTQYF. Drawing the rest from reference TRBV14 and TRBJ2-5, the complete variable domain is EAGVTQFPSHSVIEKGQTVTLRCDPISGHDNLYWYRRVMGKEIKFLLHFVKESKQDESGMPNNRFLAERTGGTYSTLKVQPAELEDSGVYFCASSWTSGRSQTQYFGPGTRLLVL.